The 4 T cell receptor beta chains listed next were all sequenced from one sample in a study of vaccination effects on CD4 cells after COVID-19. With the ViraFEST assay, the study expanded antigen-specific CD4+ T cells using viral peptide pools, then sequenced them. Having been cultured for less than 13 days, the cells underwent CD4+ T cell isolation. The individual was infected with SARS-CoV-2 between March and December 2020, as confirmed by PCR. Their antigens remain unidentified. The table came from immunoSEQ multiplex PCR; TCRdb's copy has only in-frame clones and leaves some out. Of under 80,000 clones in the sample, 65% to 75% are singletons; the top ten hold 5%. The input for sequencing was CD4+ T cells from PBMCs cultured with HIV peptides, taken before COVID-19 vaccination. Noted subset: HIV-1 Nef peptide pool negative control/reference culture. The receptor set was obtained from a human donor who had a prior SARS-CoV-2 infection.

The V call is TRBV6-1, the J call TRBJ2-7, with a possible D match to TRBD1 (6 bases). CDR1 is MNHNS and CDR2 is SASEGT in the germline V gene. CDR3 size: 13 residues. With 8 bases removed from V and 1 base from J, the gap between germline ends came to 12 bases. Written as DNA, the CDR3 is TGTGCCAGCGCCCGGGACATTTCCTACGAGCAGTACTTC. The encoded protein is CASARDISYEQYF.

V usage is TRBV5-6 and J usage is TRBJ1-1; TRBD1 agrees at 7 bases. CDR3 length: 17 amino acids. The V segment lost 5 bases and the J segment 2 bases; nucleotides outside the gene matches: 15. Germline V lookup: CDR1 SGHDT, CDR2 YYEEEE. The CDR3 bases are TGTGCCAGCAGTCCACGGCTCCGGGACAGCGATAACACTGAAGCTTTCTTT. Protein product: CASSPRLRDSDNTEAFF.

The chain joins TRBV7-2 to TRBJ1-6, with D possibly matching TRBD1 (5 bases). Per the germline V gene, CDR1 is SGHTA and CDR2 is FQGNSA. V shed 2 bases and J shed 14 bases, with 19 bases lying between them. The length of the CDR3 is 15 residues. In DNA form, the CDR3 reads TGTGCCAGCAGCTTATCAGCCGGGACGGTGCCTTCCCTCCACTTT. As protein: CASSLSAGTVPSLHF.

This clone has only a few counts. The chain has TRBV6-5 and TRBJ1-5; 10 bases are a match to TRBD1. The CDR3 sequence is 15 residues long. CDR1 and CDR2 (germline): MNHEY, SVGAGI. Trimming took 6 bases from V and 3 from J; bases not matched to a gene: 5. The CDR3 coding sequence is TGTGCCAGCAGAGTGGGGACAGGGGCCAATCAGCCCCAGCATTTT. Translation gives CASRVGTGANQPQHF.